The clone carrying this T cell receptor (beta chain) showed up just a few times. The CDR3 contains 17 residues. The V gene's germline CDR1 is GTSNPN and CDR2 SVGIG (reference sequence). With V trimmed by 1 base and J by 9 bases, 17 bases remained unmatched. The sample is drawn from a study of blood T cell repertoires in COVID-19. Across the study: The United States, Italy and Spain provided the acute and convalescent COVID-19 samples.

In the source study's methods: It was from reference gene primer amplification that nucleated cell counts were estimated. Repertoires were generated with immunoSEQ multiplex PCR, while TCRdb's copy carries only in-frame clones and drops some. V, J and clone size derive from that table, while D and trimming were established from the DNA sequence. Here the sample spans about 280,000 clones, 80% to 90% being singletons. The sequenced sample consisted of peripheral blood. The chain recombines TRBV30 with TRBJ1-4, with 7 bases fitting TRBD1. The sequence came from a woman aged 70-85 years with COVID-19, enrolled during active disease. The CDR3 sequence is CAWSATREGARTKKLFF. CDR3 in DNA: TGTGCCTGGAGTGCCACCCGTGAGGGGGCGAGGACTAAAAAACTGTTTTTT.